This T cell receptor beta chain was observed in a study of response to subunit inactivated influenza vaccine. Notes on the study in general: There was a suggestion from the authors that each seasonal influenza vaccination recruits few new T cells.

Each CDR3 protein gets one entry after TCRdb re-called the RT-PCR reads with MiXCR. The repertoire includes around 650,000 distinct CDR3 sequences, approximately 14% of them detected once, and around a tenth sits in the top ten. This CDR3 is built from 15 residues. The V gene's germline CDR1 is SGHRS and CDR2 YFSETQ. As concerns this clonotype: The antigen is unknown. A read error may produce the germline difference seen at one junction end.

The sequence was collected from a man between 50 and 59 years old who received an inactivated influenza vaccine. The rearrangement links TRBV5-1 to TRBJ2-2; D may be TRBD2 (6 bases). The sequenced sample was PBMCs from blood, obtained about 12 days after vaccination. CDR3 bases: TGCGCCAGCAGCTTGGGCCGGGAGAACCCCGGGGAGCTGTTTTTT. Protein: CASSLGRENPGELFF.